This T cell receptor beta chain originates from a study of vaccination and CD4 T cells after COVID-19. At the level of the study: Post-vaccine specimens were obtained a median about 70 days after dose two (range 14 to 241).

Turning to this clonotype: Its target is unknown.

Trimming stripped 2 bases from V and 1 base from J, with 15 bases between. The CDR3 loop spans 16 amino acids. CDR1 and CDR2 (germline): SGHNT, YYREEE (reference sequence). The sample's time point: late sampling 161 to 241 days after vaccination in a few convalescent patients. Described treatment: roughly 11-day PBMC culture with coronavirus spike peptide pools or control peptides (ViraFEST assay). An Oncomine TCR Beta short-read assay was used to sequence the DNA from cultured CD4+ T cells. TCRdb re-derived calls from the PCR reads in MiXCR, one entry per CDR3 protein. This table holds about 15,000 distinct CDR3 sequences, 40% to 50% found once. Findings and caveats of the study: Convalescent patients saw a median around 83% of their reactive clones show up only after vaccination.

The input for sequencing was CD4+ T cells from blood, cultured in vitro, taken about 7 months after SARS-CoV-2 vaccination. J is TRBJ1-1 and V is TRBV5-4; a weak D match, TRBD1 (5 bases). The sequence derives from a human donor who had recovered from COVID-19. Written as DNA, the CDR3 is TGTGCCAGCAGCTTATACCGGGGCACGCCGAACACTGAAGCTTTCTTT. Amino acid sequence: CASSLYRGTPNTEAFF.